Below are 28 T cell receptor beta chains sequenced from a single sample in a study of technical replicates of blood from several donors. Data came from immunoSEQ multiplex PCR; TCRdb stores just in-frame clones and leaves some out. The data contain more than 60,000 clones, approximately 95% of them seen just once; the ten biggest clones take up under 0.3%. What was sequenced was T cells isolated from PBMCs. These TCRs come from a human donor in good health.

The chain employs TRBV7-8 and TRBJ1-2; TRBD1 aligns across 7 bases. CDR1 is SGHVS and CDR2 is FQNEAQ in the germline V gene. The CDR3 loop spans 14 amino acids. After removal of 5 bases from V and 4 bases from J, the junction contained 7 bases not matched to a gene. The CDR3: CASSPRDSSYGYTF. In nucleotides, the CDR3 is TGTGCCAGCAGCCCCCGGGACAGCTCCTATGGCTACACCTTC. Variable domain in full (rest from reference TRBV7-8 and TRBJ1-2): GAGVSQSPRYKVAKRGQDVALRCDPISGHVSLFWYQQALGQGPEFLTYFQNEAQLDKSGLPSDRFFAERPEGSVSTLKIQRTQQEDSAVYLCASSPRDSSYGYTFGSGTRLTVV.

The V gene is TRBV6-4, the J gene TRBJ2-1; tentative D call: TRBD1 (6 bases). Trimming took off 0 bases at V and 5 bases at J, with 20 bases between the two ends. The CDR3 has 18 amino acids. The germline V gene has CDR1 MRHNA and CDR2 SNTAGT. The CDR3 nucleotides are TGTGCCAGCAGTGACTCCCGGGGAGAACAGGGAATCAACAATGAGCAGTTCTTC. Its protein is CASSDSRGEQGINNEQFF.

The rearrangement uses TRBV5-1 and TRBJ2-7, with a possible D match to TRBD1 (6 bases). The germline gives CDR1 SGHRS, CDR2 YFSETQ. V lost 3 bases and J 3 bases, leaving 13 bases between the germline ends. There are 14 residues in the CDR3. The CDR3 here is CASSYRVGDYEQYF. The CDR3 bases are TGCGCCAGCAGCTACAGGGTAGGGGACTACGAGCAGTACTTC.

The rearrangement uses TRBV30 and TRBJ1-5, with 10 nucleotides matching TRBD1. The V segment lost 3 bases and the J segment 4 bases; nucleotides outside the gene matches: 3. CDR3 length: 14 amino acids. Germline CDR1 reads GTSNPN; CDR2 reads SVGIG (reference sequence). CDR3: CAWSLDRGNQPQHF. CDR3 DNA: TGTGCCTGGAGCCTGGACAGGGGGAATCAGCCCCAGCATTTT. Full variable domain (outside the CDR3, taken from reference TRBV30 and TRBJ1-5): SQTIHQWPATLVQPVGSPLSLECTVEGTSNPNLYWYRQAAGRGLQLLFYSVGIGQISSEVPQNLSASRPQDRQFILSSKKLLLSDSGFYLCAWSLDRGNQPQHFGDGTRLSIL.

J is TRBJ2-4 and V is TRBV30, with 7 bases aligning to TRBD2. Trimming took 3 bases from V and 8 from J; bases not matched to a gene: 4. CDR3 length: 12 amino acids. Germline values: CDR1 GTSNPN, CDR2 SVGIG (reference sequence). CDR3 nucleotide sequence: TGTGCCTGGAGCGGGGGGTCGGACATTCAGTACTTC. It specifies CAWSGGSDIQYF.

The DNA for the CDR3 is TGTGCCAGTAGTATAGTCGGGGGGGCTAGCTCCTACAATGAGCAGTTCTTC. Its protein is CASSIVGGASSYNEQFF. The chain employs TRBV19 and TRBJ2-1, with 8 positions matching TRBD2. CDR1 and CDR2 from the germline V gene are LNHDA and SQIVND (reference sequence). The V and J ends lost 1 base and 0 bases, in that order; junction bases with no gene match: 5. The CDR3 sequence is 17 residues long.

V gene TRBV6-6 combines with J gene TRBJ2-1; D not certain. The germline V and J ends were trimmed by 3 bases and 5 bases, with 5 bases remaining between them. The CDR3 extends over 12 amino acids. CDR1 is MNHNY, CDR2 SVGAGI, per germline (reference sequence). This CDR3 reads CASSYYDNEQFF. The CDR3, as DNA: TGTGCCAGCAGTTATTATGACAATGAGCAGTTCTTC.

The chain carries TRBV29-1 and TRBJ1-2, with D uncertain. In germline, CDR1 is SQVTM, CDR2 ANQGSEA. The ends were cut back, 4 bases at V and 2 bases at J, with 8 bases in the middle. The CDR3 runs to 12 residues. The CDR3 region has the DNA TGCAGCGTTGGAGGAGGGAACTATGGCTACACCTTC. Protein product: CSVGGGNYGYTF.

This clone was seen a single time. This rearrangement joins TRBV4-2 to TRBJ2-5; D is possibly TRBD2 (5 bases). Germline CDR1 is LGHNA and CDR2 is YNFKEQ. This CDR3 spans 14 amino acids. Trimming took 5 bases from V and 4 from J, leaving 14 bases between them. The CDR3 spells CASSTLGIVETQYF. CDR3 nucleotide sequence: TGTGCCAGCAGCACCCTCGGGATCGTAGAGACCCAGTACTTC.

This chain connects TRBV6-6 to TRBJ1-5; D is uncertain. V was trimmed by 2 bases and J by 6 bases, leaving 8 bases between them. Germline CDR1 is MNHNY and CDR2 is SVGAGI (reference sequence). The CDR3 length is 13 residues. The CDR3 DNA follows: TGTGCCAGCAGTTACACGGGAGCTCAGCCCCAGCATTTT. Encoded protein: CASSYTGAQPQHF.

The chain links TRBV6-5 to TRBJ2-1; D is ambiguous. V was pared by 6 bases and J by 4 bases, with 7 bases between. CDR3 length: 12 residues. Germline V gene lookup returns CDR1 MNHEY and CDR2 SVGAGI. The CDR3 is CASRPTYNEQFF. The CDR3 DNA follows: TGTGCCAGCAGGCCCACTTACAATGAGCAGTTCTTC.

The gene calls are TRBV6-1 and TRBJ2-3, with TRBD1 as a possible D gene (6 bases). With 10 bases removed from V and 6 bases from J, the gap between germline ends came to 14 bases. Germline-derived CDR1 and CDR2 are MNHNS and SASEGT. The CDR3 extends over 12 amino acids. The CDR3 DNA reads TGTGCCAACTACACAGGGTGGGATACGCAGTATTTT. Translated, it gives CANYTGWDTQYF.

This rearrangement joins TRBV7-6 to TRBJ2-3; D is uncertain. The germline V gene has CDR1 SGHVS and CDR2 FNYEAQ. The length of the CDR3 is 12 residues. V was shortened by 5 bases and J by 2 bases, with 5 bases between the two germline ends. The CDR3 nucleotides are TGTGCCAGCAGCCGAGACACAGATACGCAGTATTTT. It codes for CASSRDTDTQYF.

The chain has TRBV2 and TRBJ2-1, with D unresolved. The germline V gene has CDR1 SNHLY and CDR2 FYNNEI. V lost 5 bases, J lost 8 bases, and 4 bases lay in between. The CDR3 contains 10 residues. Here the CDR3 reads CASSSDEQFF. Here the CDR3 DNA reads TGTGCCAGCAGTTCGGATGAGCAGTTCTTC.

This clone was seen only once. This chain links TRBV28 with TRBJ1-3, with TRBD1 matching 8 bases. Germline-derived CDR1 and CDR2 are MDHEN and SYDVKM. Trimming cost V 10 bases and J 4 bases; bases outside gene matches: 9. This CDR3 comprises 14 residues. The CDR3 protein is CATISQGAGNTIYF. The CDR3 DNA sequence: TGTGCCACCATAAGCCAGGGGGCAGGAAACACCATATATTTT.

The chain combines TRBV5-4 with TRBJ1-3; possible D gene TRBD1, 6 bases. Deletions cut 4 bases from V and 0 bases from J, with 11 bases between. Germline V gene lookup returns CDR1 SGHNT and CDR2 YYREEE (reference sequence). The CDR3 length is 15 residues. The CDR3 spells CASSIDRRSGNTIYF. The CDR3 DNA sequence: TGTGCCAGCAGCATTGACAGGCGCTCTGGAAACACCATATATTTT.

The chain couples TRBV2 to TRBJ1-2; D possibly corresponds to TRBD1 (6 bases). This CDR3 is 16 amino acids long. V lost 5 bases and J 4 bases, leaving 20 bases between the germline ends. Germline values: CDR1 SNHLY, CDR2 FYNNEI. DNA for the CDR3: TGTGCCAGCAGTTCACTGACAGGCCCCAGTATCTATGGCTACACCTTC. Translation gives CASSSLTGPSIYGYTF.

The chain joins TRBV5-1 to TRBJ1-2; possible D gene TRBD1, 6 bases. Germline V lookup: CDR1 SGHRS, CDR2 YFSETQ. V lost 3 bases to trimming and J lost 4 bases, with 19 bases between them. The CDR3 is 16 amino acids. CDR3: CASSWTVPSDTYGYTF. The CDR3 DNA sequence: TGCGCCAGCAGCTGGACAGTACCTTCCGACACCTATGGCTACACCTTC.

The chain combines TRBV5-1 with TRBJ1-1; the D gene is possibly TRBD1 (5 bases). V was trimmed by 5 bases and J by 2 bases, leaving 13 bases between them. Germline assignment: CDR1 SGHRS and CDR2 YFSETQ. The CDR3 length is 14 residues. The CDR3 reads CASSAGGINTEAFF. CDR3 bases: TGCGCCAGCAGTGCCGGGGGAATCAACACTGAAGCTTTCTTT.

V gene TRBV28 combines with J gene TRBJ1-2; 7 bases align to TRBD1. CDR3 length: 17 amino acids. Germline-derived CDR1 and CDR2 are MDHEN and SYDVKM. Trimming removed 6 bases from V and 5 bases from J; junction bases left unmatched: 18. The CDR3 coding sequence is TGTGCCAGCAGGGGCTCCTCGACAGGGATTGCCGTATATGGCTACACCTTC. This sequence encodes CASRGSSTGIAVYGYTF.

The CDR3 is CASSRDRGFEKLFF. The CDR3 DNA follows: TGTGCCAGTAGCCGGGACAGGGGGTTTGAAAAACTGTTTTTT. The V gene is TRBV19, the J gene TRBJ1-4, with TRBD1 matching 11 bases. CDR1 is LNHDA and CDR2 is SQIVND in the germline V gene (reference sequence). With 6 bases clipped from V and 7 bases from J, the junction kept 4 bases outside the gene matches. CDR3 length: 14 amino acids.

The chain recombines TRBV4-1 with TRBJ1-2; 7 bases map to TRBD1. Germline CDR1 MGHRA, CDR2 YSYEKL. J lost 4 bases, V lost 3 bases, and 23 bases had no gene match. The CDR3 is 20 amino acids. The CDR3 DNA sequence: TGCGCCAGCAGCCACCTACTCAACCGGGCGCTAAACAGGGGAGGCTATGGCTACACCTTC. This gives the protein CASSHLLNRALNRGGYGYTF.

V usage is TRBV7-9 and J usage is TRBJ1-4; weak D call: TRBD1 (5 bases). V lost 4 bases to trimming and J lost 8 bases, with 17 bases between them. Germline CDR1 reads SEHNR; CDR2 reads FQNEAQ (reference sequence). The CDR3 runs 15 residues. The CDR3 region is CASSSTPGILEKLFF. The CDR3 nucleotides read TGTGCCAGCAGCTCAACCCCAGGGATTCTGGAAAAACTGTTTTTT.

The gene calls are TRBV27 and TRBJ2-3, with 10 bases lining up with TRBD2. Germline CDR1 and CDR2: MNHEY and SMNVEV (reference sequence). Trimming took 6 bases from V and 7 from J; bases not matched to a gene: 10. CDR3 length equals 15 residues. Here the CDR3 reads CASRPSGGARNTQYF. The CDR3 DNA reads TGTGCCAGCAGGCCTAGCGGGGGAGCTAGGAATACGCAGTATTTT.

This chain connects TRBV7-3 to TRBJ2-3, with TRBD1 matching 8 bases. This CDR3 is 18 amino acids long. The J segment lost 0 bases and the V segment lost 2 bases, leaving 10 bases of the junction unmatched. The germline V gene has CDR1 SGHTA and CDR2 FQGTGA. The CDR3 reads CASSLQGAPSTSTDTQYF. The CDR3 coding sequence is TGTGCCAGCAGCTTACAGGGGGCGCCGAGCACTAGCACAGATACGCAGTATTTT.

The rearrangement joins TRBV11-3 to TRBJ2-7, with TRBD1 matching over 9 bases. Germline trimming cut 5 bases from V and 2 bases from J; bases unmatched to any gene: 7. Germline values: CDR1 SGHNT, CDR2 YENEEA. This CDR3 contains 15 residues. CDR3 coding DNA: TGTGCCAGCAGCCCCCGGACAGGGGAAACCTACGAGCAGTACTTC. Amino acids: CASSPRTGETYEQYF. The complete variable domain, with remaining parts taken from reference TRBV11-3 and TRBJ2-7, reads EAGVVQSPRYKIIEKKQPVAFWCNPISGHNTLYWYLQNLGQGPELLIRYENEEAVDDSQLPKDRFSAERLKGVDSTLKIQPAELGDSAVYLCASSPRTGETYEQYFGPGTRLTVT.

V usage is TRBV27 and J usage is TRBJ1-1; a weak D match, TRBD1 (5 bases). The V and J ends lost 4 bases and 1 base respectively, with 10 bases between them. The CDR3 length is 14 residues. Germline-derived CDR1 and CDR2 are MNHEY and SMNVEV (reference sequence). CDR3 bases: TGTGCCAGCAGTTCTCCGACAGAGAACACTGAAGCTTTCTTT. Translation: CASSSPTENTEAFF.

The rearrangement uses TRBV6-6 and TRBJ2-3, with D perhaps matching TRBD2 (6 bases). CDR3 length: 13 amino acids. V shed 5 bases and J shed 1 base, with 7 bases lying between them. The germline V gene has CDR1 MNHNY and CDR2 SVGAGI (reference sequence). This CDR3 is CASSPGGTDTQYF. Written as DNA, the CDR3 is TGTGCCAGCAGTCCGGGAGGCACAGATACGCAGTATTTT.